This section outlines one T cell receptor beta chain sequence together with its context. CDR1 is SQVTM and CDR2 is ANQGSEA in the germline V gene. V was trimmed by 4 bases and J by 0 bases, leaving 12 bases between them. This CDR3 has 14 amino acids. Among Cohort 3 donors, those recovered had two negative PCRs, clearance, or symptom resolution. This table comes from immunoSEQ multiplex PCR, and its TCRdb copy is limited to in-frame clones, with some not included. The table includes about 170,000 clones, less than 85% detected once. This record belongs to a study of blood T cell repertoires in COVID-19. For the study at large: Samples came from the United States, Italy and Spain, spanning acute and convalescent COVID-19. T cells, B-cell-depleted T cells, or PBMCs provided the cDNA or gDNA that served as material.

The V call is TRBV29-1, the J call TRBJ1-1, with D maybe TRBD1 (5 bases). The specimen sequenced was PBMCs or T cells enriched from blood (not recorded which). The receptor's source is a woman in her fifties or sixties who had recovered from COVID-19. The CDR3 spells CSVVGVSMNTEAFF. CDR3 nucleotide sequence: TGCAGCGTTGTAGGGGTTAGTATGAACACTGAAGCTTTCTTT.